This section outlines one TCR beta chain sequence together with its context. Its target is unknown. The data are from a study of cytomegalovirus exposure and HLA in healthy donors. Clones were sequenced by immunoSEQ multiplex PCR, and TCRdb holds only the in-frame ones, with some missing. The sample includes about 360,000 clones, about nine tenths of them seen just once. Findings and limits, study-wide: Subsequent analysis of the approximately 120 validation repertoires found a tendency for first-cohort TCR clusters to co-occur.

The germline V gene has CDR1 SQVTM and CDR2 ANQGSEA. The junction had 7 bases not matched to a gene; V was cut back by 4 bases and J by 10 bases. This CDR3 has 12 amino acids. V usage is TRBV29-1 and J usage is TRBJ2-1, with 7 bases matching TRBD2. The sequenced sample consisted of PBMCs. This receptor was identified in a young woman in good health and CMV-seronegative. The CDR3 bases are TGCAGCGTTGTCCCAGCGGGACTGGAGCAGTTCTTC. Amino acids: CSVVPAGLEQFF.